This entry features one T cell receptor beta chain sequence. This record comes from a study of CD8 T cells in Susac syndrome. Reverse transcription of 0.5 to 1 ug RNA was performed with random hexamers. immunoSEQ multiplex PCR amplified TCR beta CDR3 across 54 Vbeta, 13 Jbeta. MiXCR, run by TCRdb on the immunoSEQ multiplex PCR reads, gives a single entry per CDR3 protein. The sample has roughly 150,000 distinct CDR3 sequences; 95% to 96% are singletons. Looked up from germline, CDR1 is MNHEY and CDR2 is SMNVEV (reference sequence). J lost 4 bases, V lost 1 base, and 6 bases had no gene match. The length of the CDR3 is 16 residues.

The sample comprised CD8+ T cells from PBMCs. The sequence was obtained from a human donor with multiple sclerosis. This rearrangement joins TRBV27 to TRBJ2-3; TRBD1 matches 9 bases. CDR3 amino acids: CASSLLGQGRSDTQYF. CDR3 sequence (DNA): TGTGCCAGCAGTTTATTGGGACAGGGACGCTCAGATACGCAGTATTTT.